The rows below give T cell receptor beta chains drawn from one sample of a study of sequential checkpoint blockade in melanoma. Assay used: immunoSEQ multiplex PCR; TCRdb lists only in-frame clones, some missing. This table has approximately 2,400 clones, about a fifth appearing once. This specimen was tumor tissue (inferred from file names), taken from a patient given nivolumab and ipilimumab in sequence. These receptors came from a human donor with melanoma. Both conserved end residues are trimmed from each CDR3. Fields, in order: clone size, J gene, V gene, CDR3 protein. The size entry is marked missing in some rows and otherwise reads once, few, many or a size class.

>medium-sized|TRBJ2-2|TRBV6-8
ASSFGKTDTGELF
>NA|TRBJ2-7|TRBV29-1
SIESETNQQY
>NA|TRBJ1-4|TRBV6-8
ASSWTGMDEKLF
>NA|TRBJ2-2|TRBV5-1
ASSSTGGGGFPGELF
>few|TRBJ2-1|TRBV10-3
AISESVAGGDNEQF
>few|TRBJ2-2|TRBV18
ASSPRFGGNTGELF
>few|TRBJ2-5|TRBV30
AYRDRVVETQY
>NA|TRBJ2-1|TRBV19
ASSIGAGRYNEQF
>NA|TRBJ2-1|TRBV5-1
ASSFPNTSGRTYNEQF
>medium-sized|TRBJ2-7|TRBV9
ASSVEGLSYEQY
>NA|TRBJ2-1|TRBV19
ASRDPGQGILNEQF
>NA|TRBJ2-3|TRBV11-3
ASSSYLRTGRDTQY
>few|TRBJ1-6|TRBV6-8
ASGATYNSPLH
>few|TRBJ2-2|TRBV5-1
ASSLWGRVTNTGELF
>NA|TRBJ1-2|TRBV19
ASSPGQRQGYT
>NA|TRBJ1-5|TRBV6-8
ASRKDREERQPQH
>NA|TRBJ2-7|TRBV19
ASSIQGVYEQY
>NA|TRBJ1-1|TRBV18
ASSPPSRQGATEAF
>NA|TRBJ2-3|TRBV6-8
ASSDGTDGSDTQY
>medium-sized|TRBJ2-5|TRBV11-3
ASSLIWSLPVIETQY
>few|TRBJ2-7|TRBV6-8
ASRIGQGITYEQY
>many|TRBJ2-5|TRBV11-3
ASSFGHQRYKETQY
>NA|TRBJ1-3|TRBV30
AWTRQGNTIY
>NA|TRBJ1-5|TRBV18
ASSPPTQQPQH
>NA|TRBJ2-4|TRBV6-8
ASGDRVDIQY
>few|TRBJ2-1|TRBV9
ASSVSGQGQF
>NA|TRBJ2-1|TRBV6-8
ASRRGGPSYNEQF
>few|TRBJ1-1|TRBV6-8
ASHPGQGARGTEAF
>medium-sized|TRBJ2-5|TRBV28
ASSPGQETQY
>many|TRBJ2-5|TRBV11-3
ASSFGGGQETQY
>medium-sized|TRBJ2-3|TRBV11-3
ASSRQGATDTQY
>medium-sized|TRBJ2-6|TRBV11-3
ASSDRAGANVLT
>NA|TRBJ1-5|TRBV5-1
ASSLAGYGSSPQH
>NA|TRBJ2-1|TRBV12-5
AVKTGLEQF
>NA|TRBJ1-2|TRBV5-1
ASSLYRATNYGYT
>medium-sized|TRBJ2-2|TRBV11-3
ASSHQRSNTGELF
>few|TRBJ2-5|TRBV30
ASEGGGGQETQY
>NA|TRBJ1-1|TRBV19
ASSISLLSINTEAF
>medium-sized|TRBJ1-5|TRBV11-3
ASSSSITGPNQPQH
>few|TRBJ2-7|TRBV29-1
SVVLAGFYEQY
>NA|TRBJ1-2|TRBV30
AWSVIDRNYGYT
>medium-sized|TRBJ1-1|TRBV6-8
ASTQHTQNTEAF
>many|TRBJ2-7|TRBV11-3
ASSPIGDPYEQY
>few|TRBJ2-3|TRBV30
AWTGRGTDTQY